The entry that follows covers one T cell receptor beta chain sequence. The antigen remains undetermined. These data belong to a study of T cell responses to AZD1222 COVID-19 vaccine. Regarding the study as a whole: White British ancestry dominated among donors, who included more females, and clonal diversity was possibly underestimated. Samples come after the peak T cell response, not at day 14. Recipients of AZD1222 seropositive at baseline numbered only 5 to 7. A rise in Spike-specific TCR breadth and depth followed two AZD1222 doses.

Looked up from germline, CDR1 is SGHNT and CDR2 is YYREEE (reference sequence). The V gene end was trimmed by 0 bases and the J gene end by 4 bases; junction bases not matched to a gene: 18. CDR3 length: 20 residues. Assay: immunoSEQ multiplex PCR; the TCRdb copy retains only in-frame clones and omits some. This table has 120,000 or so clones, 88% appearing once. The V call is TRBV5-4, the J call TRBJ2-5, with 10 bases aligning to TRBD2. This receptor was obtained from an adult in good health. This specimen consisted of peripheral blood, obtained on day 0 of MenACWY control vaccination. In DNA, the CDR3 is TGTGCCAGCAGCTTGGGAAGGTCCCTAGCGGGGGATTTCAAGGGAGAGACCCAGTACTTC. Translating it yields CASSLGRSLAGDFKGETQYF.